This TCR beta chain emerged from a study of regulatory T cells in long-lasting Graves disease. Study results and limitations: Persistent disease showed a preference for TRBV28, TRBJ1-2 and TRBJ2-5. Accuracy was perhaps lowered by the small sample size. In persistent patients, shared public clonotypes (roughly 3,000) outnumbered those in new patients (about 970).

Investigators prepared the TCR beta libraries by applying iRepertoire HTBI primers and Arm-PCR of CDR3 regions. In the original analysis: Across samples, 62 TRBV and some 14 TRBJ segments were found. TCRdb re-called the multiplex PCR reads with MiXCR, one entry per CDR3 protein. In this record, the V and J calls reflect TCRdb's handling and not the investigators' own analysis. The data contain about 470,000 distinct CDR3 sequences, around 21% of them singletons. Time point reported: persistent/refractory GD, antithyroid drugs over 5 years with positive TRAb. There was RNA extracted from PBMCs, and the TCR library was made from it. Of note for this clonotype: No antigen is known for it.

V was cut by 5 bases and J by 3 bases, with 7 bases left in between. The CDR3 length is 12 residues. From germline, CDR1 is SEHNR and CDR2 FQNEAQ (reference sequence). This receptor was identified in a female donor with Graves disease. The sample in question was peripheral blood mononuclear cells (PBMCs), obtained when the disease was refractory, from a patient treated with antithyroid drugs. The rearrangement links TRBV7-9 to TRBJ1-2; D remains ambiguous. CDR3 in amino acids: CASSTDYYGYTF. The CDR3 nucleotides read TGTGCCAGCAGCACAGACTACTATGGCTACACCTTC.